This is a list of T cell receptor beta chains from one sample in a study of T cell responses to AZD1222 COVID-19 vaccine. Data came from immunoSEQ multiplex PCR; TCRdb stores just in-frame clones and leaves some out. The sample lists approximately 100,000 clones, about 93% occurring once. The sample here was peripheral blood, taken on day 0 of AZD1222 vaccination. The receptors originated from an adult in good health. Each CDR3 is given with its conserved first and last residue. A D gene is named only where the DNA matches it firmly. Rows give clone size only sometimes, using once, few, many, or a class for an expanded clone.

J gene: TRBJ1-1; D gene: .; clone size: .; V gene: TRBV5-5; CDR3 protein: CASSLVGTTEAFF; CDR3 DNA: TGTGCCAGCAGCTTGGTTGGGACCACTGAAGCTTTCTTT
J gene: TRBJ1-4; D gene: TRBD1; clone size: .; V gene: TRBV5-1; CDR3 protein: CASQTGALFNEKLFF; CDR3 DNA: TGCGCCAGCCAAACAGGGGCCCTTTTTAATGAAAAACTGTTTTTT
J gene: TRBJ2-7; D gene: TRBD2; clone size: .; V gene: TRBV5-1; CDR3 protein: CASSLREGLSEQYF; CDR3 DNA: TGCGCCAGCAGCTTGCGGGAGGGCCTCTCCGAGCAGTACTTC
J gene: TRBJ2-1; D gene: TRBD2; clone size: .; V gene: TRBV5-4; CDR3 protein: CASSAGLGLNEQFF; CDR3 DNA: TGTGCCAGCAGCGCGGGACTAGGTCTCAATGAGCAGTTCTTC
J gene: TRBJ2-1; D gene: TRBD2; clone size: .; V gene: TRBV6-5; CDR3 protein: CASRLPSGGRDEQFF; CDR3 DNA: TGTGCCAGCAGATTGCCTAGCGGGGGTCGGGATGAGCAGTTCTTC
J gene: TRBJ1-5; D gene: .; clone size: .; V gene: TRBV28; CDR3 protein: CASRGPFSNQPQHF; CDR3 DNA: TGTGCCAGCAGAGGCCCTTTTAGCAATCAGCCCCAGCATTTT
J gene: TRBJ2-7; D gene: .; clone size: .; V gene: TRBV7-9; CDR3 protein: CASSSPSRKEQYF; CDR3 DNA: TGTGCCAGCAGCTCGCCATCTAGGAAAGAGCAGTACTTC
J gene: TRBJ2-7; D gene: .; clone size: .; V gene: TRBV30; CDR3 protein: CAWSSLRDGEQYF; CDR3 DNA: TGTGCCTGGAGTTCCTTGAGGGATGGAGAGCAGTACTTC
J gene: TRBJ2-4; D gene: .; clone size: .; V gene: TRBV2; CDR3 protein: CASSVQGLAKNIQYF; CDR3 DNA: TGTGCCAGCAGCGTACAGGGACTAGCCAAAAACATTCAGTACTTC
J gene: TRBJ1-6; D gene: .; clone size: few; V gene: TRBV19; CDR3 protein: CASRSGGQTLSPLHF; CDR3 DNA: TGTGCCAGCAGGAGCGGGGGGCAGACTCTTTCACCCCTCCACTTT
J gene: TRBJ2-7; D gene: TRBD1; clone size: few; V gene: TRBV7-8; CDR3 protein: CASSSGTGSLYEQYF; CDR3 DNA: TGTGCCAGCAGCTCCGGGACAGGGAGTTTGTACGAGCAGTACTTC
J gene: TRBJ2-7; D gene: .; clone size: .; V gene: TRBV18; CDR3 protein: CASSPATEAYEQYF; CDR3 DNA: TGTGCCAGCTCACCTGCGACGGAGGCTTACGAGCAGTACTTC
J gene: TRBJ1-6; D gene: .; clone size: .; V gene: TRBV28; CDR3 protein: CASSLEPGSYNSPLHF; CDR3 DNA: TGTGCCAGCAGCCTAGAGCCAGGCTCCTATAATTCACCCCTCCACTTT
J gene: TRBJ1-5; D gene: .; clone size: .; V gene: TRBV19; CDR3 protein: CASSIPTHGAQHF; CDR3 DNA: TGTGCCAGTAGTATACCCACCCACGGGGCCCAGCATTTT
J gene: TRBJ1-5; D gene: .; clone size: .; V gene: TRBV3-1/TRBV3-2; CDR3 protein: CASSYDPGQPQHF; CDR3 DNA: TGTGCCAGCAGCTACGACCCGGGTCAGCCCCAGCATTTT
J gene: TRBJ1-1; D gene: TRBD1; clone size: .; V gene: TRBV19; CDR3 protein: CASSLQGANTEAFF; CDR3 DNA: TGTGCCAGTAGCCTACAGGGGGCTAACACTGAAGCTTTCTTT
J gene: TRBJ1-6; D gene: TRBD1; clone size: .; V gene: TRBV7-9; CDR3 protein: CASSSWTGHNSPLHF; CDR3 DNA: TGTGCCAGCAGCTCCTGGACAGGGCACAATTCACCCCTCCACTTT
J gene: TRBJ2-3; D gene: TRBD2; clone size: .; V gene: TRBV5-1; CDR3 protein: CASSLTGLAGGQDTQYF; CDR3 DNA: TGCGCCAGCAGCTTGACCGGACTAGCGGGAGGGCAAGATACGCAGTATTTT
J gene: TRBJ1-2; D gene: TRBD1; clone size: .; V gene: TRBV5-4; CDR3 protein: CASSLALRGGASGGYTF; CDR3 DNA: TGTGCCAGCAGCTTGGCCCTCCGAGGGGGCGCTTCGGGTGGCTACACCTTC
J gene: TRBJ1-5; D gene: .; clone size: .; V gene: TRBV27; CDR3 protein: CASSLSGRDQPQHF; CDR3 DNA: TGTGCCAGCAGTTTATCGGGCAGAGATCAGCCCCAGCATTTT
J gene: TRBJ1-1; D gene: .; clone size: .; V gene: TRBV7-6; CDR3 protein: CASNKPAGMNTEAFF; CDR3 DNA: TGTGCCAGCAACAAACCGGCGGGCATGAACACTGAAGCTTTCTTT
J gene: TRBJ2-2; D gene: TRBD2; clone size: .; V gene: TRBV9; CDR3 protein: CASSVVAGRNTGELFF; CDR3 DNA: TGTGCCAGCAGCGTAGTAGCGGGGCGAAACACCGGGGAGCTGTTTTTT
J gene: TRBJ1-6; D gene: .; clone size: .; V gene: TRBV7-3; CDR3 protein: CASSQGSSYNSPLHF; CDR3 DNA: TGTGCCAGCAGCCAGGGGAGCTCCTATAATTCACCCCTCCACTTT
J gene: TRBJ2-2; D gene: .; clone size: .; V gene: TRBV28; CDR3 protein: CASSLLGGNANTGELFF; CDR3 DNA: TGTGCCAGCAGTTTATTGGGCGGGAACGCGAACACCGGGGAGCTGTTTTTT
J gene: TRBJ2-7; D gene: .; clone size: .; V gene: TRBV10-1; CDR3 protein: CASSDFSTASTYEQYF; CDR3 DNA: TGCGCCAGCAGTGATTTCTCGACTGCGAGTACCTACGAGCAGTACTTC
J gene: TRBJ1-1; D gene: .; clone size: .; V gene: TRBV19; CDR3 protein: CASSISGFTEAFF; CDR3 DNA: TGTGCCAGTAGTATATCCGGTTTCACTGAAGCTTTCTTT
J gene: TRBJ2-2; D gene: TRBD1; clone size: once; V gene: TRBV5-1; CDR3 protein: CASSKGQKNTGELFF; CDR3 DNA: TGCGCCAGCAGCAAGGGACAGAAGAACACCGGGGAGCTGTTTTTT
J gene: TRBJ2-7; D gene: TRBD1; clone size: .; V gene: TRBV7-9; CDR3 protein: CASSLGAGGRDEQYF; CDR3 DNA: TGTGCCAGCAGCTTAGGGGCAGGGGGCCGCGACGAGCAGTACTTC
J gene: TRBJ1-4; D gene: .; clone size: .; V gene: TRBV28; CDR3 protein: CASSPPGVGEKLFF; CDR3 DNA: TGTGCCAGCAGTCCCCCAGGGGTAGGTGAAAAACTGTTTTTT
J gene: TRBJ2-1; D gene: TRBD1; clone size: .; V gene: TRBV19; CDR3 protein: CASSIGPGTVYYNEQFF; CDR3 DNA: TGTGCCAGTAGTATAGGGCCCGGGACAGTATACTACAATGAGCAGTTCTTC
J gene: TRBJ2-1; D gene: .; clone size: few; V gene: TRBV21-1; CDR3 protein: CASSNPRVSSYNEQFF; CDR3 DNA: TGTGCCAGCAGCAATCCGCGGGTGAGCTCCTACAATGAGCAGTTCTTC
J gene: TRBJ2-3; D gene: TRBD2; clone size: .; V gene: TRBV10-3; CDR3 protein: CAISESGTAGVDTQYF; CDR3 DNA: TGTGCCATCAGTGAGTCAGGGACCGCGGGAGTAGATACGCAGTATTTT
J gene: TRBJ1-3; D gene: .; clone size: .; V gene: TRBV10-3; CDR3 protein: CAISESDRRLIGNTIYF; CDR3 DNA: TGTGCCATCAGTGAGTCCGATCGAAGGCTTATTGGAAACACCATATATTTT
J gene: TRBJ1-5; D gene: .; clone size: .; V gene: TRBV19; CDR3 protein: CASSIWQGMDQPQHF; CDR3 DNA: TGTGCCAGTAGTATTTGGCAGGGTATGGATCAGCCCCAGCATTTT
J gene: TRBJ2-7; D gene: .; clone size: once; V gene: TRBV7-9; CDR3 protein: CASSSTYEQYF; CDR3 DNA: TGTGCCAGCAGCTCGACCTACGAGCAGTACTTC
J gene: TRBJ2-3; D gene: .; clone size: .; V gene: TRBV18; CDR3 protein: CASSPGETSTDTQYF; CDR3 DNA: TGTGCCAGCTCACCAGGAGAGACTAGCACAGATACGCAGTATTTT
J gene: TRBJ2-7; D gene: .; clone size: .; V gene: TRBV27; CDR3 protein: CASGRTGPRYEQYF; CDR3 DNA: TGTGCCAGCGGAAGAACGGGACCCCGCTACGAGCAGTACTTC
J gene: TRBJ2-1; D gene: .; clone size: .; V gene: TRBV3-1/TRBV3-2; CDR3 protein: CASSQEGQGVYNEQFF; CDR3 DNA: TGTGCCAGCAGCCAAGAGGGACAAGGGGTCTACAATGAGCAGTTCTTC
J gene: TRBJ2-1; D gene: .; clone size: .; V gene: TRBV12-3/TRBV12-4; CDR3 protein: CASSLDSNEQFF; CDR3 DNA: TGTGCCAGCAGTTTGGACAGCAATGAGCAGTTCTTC
J gene: TRBJ1-1; D gene: TRBD1; clone size: .; V gene: TRBV6-5; CDR3 protein: CASTDRGLPNTEAFF; CDR3 DNA: TGTGCCAGCACGGATAGGGGGCTCCCGAACACTGAAGCTTTCTTT
J gene: TRBJ2-5; D gene: TRBD1; clone size: .; V gene: TRBV19; CDR3 protein: CASSIGRGRGETQYF; CDR3 DNA: TGTGCCAGTAGTATAGGCAGGGGGCGAGGGGAGACCCAGTACTTC
J gene: TRBJ1-1; D gene: TRBD1; clone size: .; V gene: TRBV28; CDR3 protein: CASGGGLGTEAFF; CDR3 DNA: TGTGCCAGCGGAGGGGGCTTAGGCACTGAAGCTTTCTTT
J gene: TRBJ1-1; D gene: .; clone size: .; V gene: TRBV28; CDR3 protein: CASSFSGLRGTEAFF; CDR3 DNA: TGTGCCAGCAGTTTTAGTGGGCTTCGAGGGACTGAAGCTTTCTTT
J gene: TRBJ1-4; D gene: TRBD1; clone size: .; V gene: TRBV4-2; CDR3 protein: CASSQEDREGEKLFF; CDR3 DNA: TGTGCCAGCAGCCAAGAGGACAGGGAGGGTGAAAAACTGTTTTTT
J gene: TRBJ2-3; D gene: .; clone size: .; V gene: TRBV24-1; CDR3 protein: CATSGGVSTDTQYF; CDR3 DNA: TGTGCCACCAGTGGGGGGGTAAGCACAGATACGCAGTATTTT
J gene: TRBJ2-3; D gene: .; clone size: .; V gene: TRBV3-1/TRBV3-2; CDR3 protein: CASSQGFSSLGTDTQYF; CDR3 DNA: TGTGCCAGCAGCCAAGGTTTCAGTAGCCTGGGCACAGATACGCAGTATTTT